The T cell receptor (beta chain) described here comes from a study of blood T cell repertoires in COVID-19. About the study: COVID-19 samples from acute and convalescent phases originated in the United States, Italy and Spain.

Trimming pared 5 bases from V and 0 bases from J, leaving 21 bases between. Germline V gene data show CDR1 as SEHNR and CDR2 as FQNEAQ (reference sequence). The length of the CDR3 is 18 residues. The data were produced by immunoSEQ multiplex PCR, yet TCRdb's version contains in-frame clones alone and is incomplete. The sample consists of some 240,000 clones, around nine tenths of them appearing once. All enrollees were about 18 to 100 years old and from 24 US areas. This chain connects TRBV7-9 to TRBJ2-3, with a weak D call TRBD1 (5 bases). This clonotype was sampled from a woman aged 40 to 50 who had been exposed to COVID-19. The sample was PBMCs or T cells enriched from blood (not recorded which). The CDR3 reads CASSIRTLQTESTDTQYF. The CDR3, as DNA: TGTGCCAGCAGCATAAGGACCCTTCAGACAGAAAGCACAGATACGCAGTATTTT.